The source of this TCR beta chain is a study of T-cell reconstitution after alpha-beta-depleted transplantation in children. General study results and limits: After one year, T-cell counts and TCRbeta diversity mostly came from new T cells. Several hundred rapidly expanded clones from non-depleted graft cells reportedly supplied alpha-beta T cells about two months post-transplant. At day 60, the high TCRbeta diversity found in some patients originated from recipient T cells and thymic progenitors that had survived.

This CDR3 is 13 amino acids long. V was clipped by 4 bases and J by 3 bases, with 9 bases between them. In germline, CDR1 is SGHAT, CDR2 FQNNGV. This clonotype was counted between two and nine times. Its cognate antigen is unknown. Unique molecular identifiers featured in how the TCRbeta library was prepared. From the PCR reads, TCRdb called clonotypes with MiXCR, one entry per CDR3 protein. The table includes 130,000 or so distinct CDR3 sequences, more than 9.5% detected once. The receptor's source is a girl less than two years old who had a stem cell transplant for combined immunodeficiency, so the T cells may come from the graft donor. This sequence joins TRBV11-2 and TRBJ1-1; D is ambiguous. The sample consisted of PBMCs, mostly from graft donor cells, taken 180 days after TCRalphabeta/CD19-depleted stem cell transplant. The CDR3 region has the DNA TGTGCCAGCAGCTCGCCGTGGCACACTGAAGCTTTCTTT. Translation: CASSSPWHTEAFF. The entire variable domain, with the rest obtained from reference TRBV11-2 and TRBJ1-1, is as follows: EAGVAQSPRYKIIEKRQSVAFWCNPISGHATLYWYQQILGQGPKLLIQFQNNGVVDDSQLPKDRFSAERLKGVDSTLKIQPAKLEDSAVYLCASSSPWHTEAFFGQGTRLTVV.